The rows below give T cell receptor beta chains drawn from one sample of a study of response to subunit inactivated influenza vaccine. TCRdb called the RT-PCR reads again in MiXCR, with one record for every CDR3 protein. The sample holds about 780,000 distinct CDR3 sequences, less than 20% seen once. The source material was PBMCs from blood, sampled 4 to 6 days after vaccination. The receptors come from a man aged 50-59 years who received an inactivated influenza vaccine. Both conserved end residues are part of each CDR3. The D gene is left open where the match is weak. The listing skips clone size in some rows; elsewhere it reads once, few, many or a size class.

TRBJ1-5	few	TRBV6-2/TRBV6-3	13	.	CASNHGGNQPQHF	TGTGCCAGCAACCATGGAGGCAATCAGCCCCAGCATTTT
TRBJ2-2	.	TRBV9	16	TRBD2	CASSVEREGNTGELFF	TGTGCCAGCAGCGTAGAACGGGAGGGGAACACCGGGGAGCTGTTTTTT
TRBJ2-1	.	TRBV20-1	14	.	CSATGGGRDNEQFF	TGCAGTGCGACGGGGGGCGGGAGAGACAATGAGCAGTTCTTC
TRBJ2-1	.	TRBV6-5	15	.	CASSYRVVLWDEQFF	TGTGCCAGCAGTTACCGGGTCGTCCTCTGGGATGAGCAGTTCTTC
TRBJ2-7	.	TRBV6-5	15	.	CASSYNVGGPREQYF	TGTGCCAGCAGTTACAATGTGGGGGGGCCTCGAGAGCAGTACTTC
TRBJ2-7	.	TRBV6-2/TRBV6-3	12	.	CASSYPSHEQYF	TGTGCCAGCAGTTACCCTAGCCACGAGCAGTACTTC
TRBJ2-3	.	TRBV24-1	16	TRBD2	CATSDQVAGVGDTQYF	TGTGCCACCAGTGATCAAGTAGCGGGAGTTGGAGATACGCAGTATTTT
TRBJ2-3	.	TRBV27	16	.	CAISFGTVKSTDTQYF	TGTGCCATCAGTTTTGGTACGGTAAAGAGTACAGATACGCAGTATTTT
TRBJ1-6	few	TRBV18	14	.	CASSQEGYNSPLHF	TGTGCCAGCTCCCAAGAGGGGTATAATTCACCCCTCCACTTT
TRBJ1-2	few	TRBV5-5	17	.	CASSPNLRRTTDYGYTF	TGTGCCAGCAGCCCGAATCTCCGACGGACAACCGACTATGGCTACACCTTC
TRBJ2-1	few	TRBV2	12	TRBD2	CASSDGGLVAFF	TGTGCCAGCAGCGACGGGGGACTAGTTGCGTTCTTC
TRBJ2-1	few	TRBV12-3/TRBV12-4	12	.	CASSRDRIQQFF	TGTGCCAGCAGCCGCGATCGGATTCAGCAGTTCTTC
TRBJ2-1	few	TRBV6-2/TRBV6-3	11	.	CASTQGGSQFF	TGTGCCAGCACCCAGGGTGGCAGCCAGTTCTTC
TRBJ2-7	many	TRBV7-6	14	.	CASSLAASSYEQYF	TGTGCCAGCAGCTTAGCGGCTAGTAGCTACGAGCAGTACTTC
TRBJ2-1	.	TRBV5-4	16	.	CASSLSWVNSYNEQFF	TGTGCCAGCAGCTTGTCATGGGTAAATTCCTACAATGAGCAGTTCTTC
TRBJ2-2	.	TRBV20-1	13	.	CSARVTYTGELFF	TGCAGTGCTAGGGTAACATACACCGGGGAGCTGTTTTTT
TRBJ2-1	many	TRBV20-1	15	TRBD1	CSASLPGTGGNVQFF	TGCAGTGCTAGCCTCCCCGGGACAGGGGGCAATGTGCAGTTCTTC
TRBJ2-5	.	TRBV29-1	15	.	CSVESVSSEFGTQYF	TGCAGCGTTGAAAGTGTCAGCTCGGAATTCGGGACCCAGTACTTC
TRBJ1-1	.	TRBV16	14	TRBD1	CASSPTGAADEAFF	TGTGCCAGCAGCCCCACAGGGGCGGCGGATGAAGCTTTCTTT
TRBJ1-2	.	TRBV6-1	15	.	CASSPPPSENYGYTF	TGTGCCAGCAGTCCCCCCCCCAGCGAAAACTATGGCTACACCTTC
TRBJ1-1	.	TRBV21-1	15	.	CASSPWGISDTEAFF	TGTGCCAGCAGTCCGTGGGGGATCTCAGACACTGAAGCTTTCTTT
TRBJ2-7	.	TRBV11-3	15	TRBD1	CASSLGLGQGYEQYF	TGTGCCAGCAGCTTAGGATTGGGACAGGGGTACGAGCAGTACTTC
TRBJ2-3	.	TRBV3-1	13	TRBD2	CASSRGTSGEQYF	TGTGCCAGCAGCCGAGGGACTAGCGGGGAGCAGTATTTT
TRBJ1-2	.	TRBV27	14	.	CASSFRLTNYGYTF	TGTGCCAGCAGTTTTAGGCTCACTAACTATGGCTACACCTTC
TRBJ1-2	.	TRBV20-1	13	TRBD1	CSASWDSLYGYTF	TGCAGTGCTAGCTGGGACAGCCTCTATGGCTACACCTTC
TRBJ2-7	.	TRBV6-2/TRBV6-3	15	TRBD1	CASSSIPTGKYEQYF	TGTGCCAGCAGTTCGATCCCGACAGGGAAGTACGAGCAGTACTTC
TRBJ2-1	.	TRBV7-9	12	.	CASSLEINEQFF	TGTGCCAGCAGCTTAGAGATCAATGAGCAGTTCTTC
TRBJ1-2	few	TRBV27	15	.	CASSSLTGENYGYTF	TGTGCCAGCAGTTCGCTGACAGGAGAGAACTATGGCTACACCTTC
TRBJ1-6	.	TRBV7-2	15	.	CASSLNRDRNSPLHF	TGTGCCAGCAGCCTAAACAGGGACCGGAATTCACCCCTCCACTTT
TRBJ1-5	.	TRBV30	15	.	CAWSVETGYNQPQHF	TGTGCCTGGAGTGTTGAGACAGGATACAATCAGCCCCAGCATTTT
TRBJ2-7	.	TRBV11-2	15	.	CASSSPYRRTYEQYF	TGTGCCAGCAGCTCGCCATACAGGCGAACCTACGAGCAGTACTTC
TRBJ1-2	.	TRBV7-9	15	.	CASSLYQGPYYGYTF	TGTGCCAGCAGTCTCTATCAGGGGCCCTACTATGGCTACACCTTC
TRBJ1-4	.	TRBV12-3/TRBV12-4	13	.	CASSRTGNEKLFF	TGTGCCAGCAGTCGGACGGGTAATGAAAAACTGTTTTTT
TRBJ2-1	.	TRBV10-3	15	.	CAISESGYLLNEQFF	TGTGCCATCAGTGAGTCGGGCTATTTATTAAATGAGCAGTTCTTC
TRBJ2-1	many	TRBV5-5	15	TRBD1	CASSMTGTSYNEQFF	TGTGCCAGCAGCATGACAGGGACCTCCTACAATGAGCAGTTCTTC
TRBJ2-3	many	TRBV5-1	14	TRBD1	CASSSGQGTDTQYF	TGTGCCAGCAGCTCAGGACAGGGCACAGATACGCAGTATTTT
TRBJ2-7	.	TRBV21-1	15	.	CARARRGGDIYEQYF	TGTGCCAGGGCACGGAGGGGGGGCGATATCTACGAGCAGTACTTC
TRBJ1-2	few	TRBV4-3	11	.	CASSQEHDTGW	TGCGCCAGCAGCCAAGAACACGATACAGGCTGG
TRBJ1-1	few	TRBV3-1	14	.	CASSLSRGVTEAFF	TGTGCCAGCAGCCTCTCCAGAGGGGTTACTGAAGCTTTCTTT
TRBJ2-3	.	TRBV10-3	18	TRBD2	CAISELWTSGKYTDTQYF	TGTGCCATCAGTGAGTTGTGGACTAGCGGGAAATACACAGATACGCAGTATTTT
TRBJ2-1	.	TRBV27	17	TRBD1	CASSTRTGTGAYNEQFF	TGTGCCAGCAGTACCCGTACCGGGACAGGAGCCTACAATGAGCAGTTCTTC
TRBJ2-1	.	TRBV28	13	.	CSSRTAPHNEQFF	TGTTCCAGCAGAACTGCACCTCACAATGAGCAGTTCTTC
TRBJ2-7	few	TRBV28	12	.	CASRAGSYEQYF	TGTGCCAGCAGAGCAGGATCCTACGAGCAGTACTTC
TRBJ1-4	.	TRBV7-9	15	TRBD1	CASSIQGATNEKLFF	TGTGCCAGCAGCATACAGGGGGCGACTAATGAAAAACTGTTTTTT
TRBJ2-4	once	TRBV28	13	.	CATKGVAKNIQYF	TGTGCCACAAAGGGGGTAGCCAAAAACATTCAGTACTTC
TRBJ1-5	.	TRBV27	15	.	CASSPIGGAGQPQHF	TGTGCCAGCAGCCCAATCGGGGGGGCTGGTCAGCCCCAGCATTTT
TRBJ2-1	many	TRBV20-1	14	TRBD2	CSASGLAGGDEQFF	TGCAGTGCTAGCGGACTAGCGGGAGGAGATGAGCAGTTCTTC
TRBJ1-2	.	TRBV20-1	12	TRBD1	CRGTGSAYGYTF	TGCAGAGGGACAGGGTCGGCCTATGGCTACACCTTC
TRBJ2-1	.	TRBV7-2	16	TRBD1	CASSGRTGGLGNEQFF	TGTGCCAGCAGCGGAAGGACAGGGGGCCTTGGCAATGAGCAGTTCTTC
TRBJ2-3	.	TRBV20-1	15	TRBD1	CSAARQGARTDTQYF	TGCAGTGCAGCGAGACAGGGGGCGCGCACAGATACGCAGTATTTT
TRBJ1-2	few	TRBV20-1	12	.	CSAVGGNYGYTF	TGCAGTGCCGTTGGAGGGAACTATGGCTACACCTTC
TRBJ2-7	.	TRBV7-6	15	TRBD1	CASSLGAGGKYEQYF	TGTGCCAGCAGCTTAGGAGCAGGGGGCAAGTACGAGCAGTACTTC
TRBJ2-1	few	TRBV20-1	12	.	CSAREYLDEQFF	TGCAGTGCTAGAGAGTACCTAGATGAGCAGTTCTTC
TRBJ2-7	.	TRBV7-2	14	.	CASSSSGSLYEQYF	TGTGCCAGCAGCTCCTCTGGGTCTCTCTACGAGCAGTACTTC
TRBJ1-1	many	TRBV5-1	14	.	CASSLAGRGTEAFF	TGCGCCAGCAGCTTGGCGGGGCGGGGCACTGAAGCTTTCTTT
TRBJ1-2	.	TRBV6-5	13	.	CASSYVNEYGYTF	TGTGCCAGCAGTTACGTTAATGAGTATGGCTACACCTTC